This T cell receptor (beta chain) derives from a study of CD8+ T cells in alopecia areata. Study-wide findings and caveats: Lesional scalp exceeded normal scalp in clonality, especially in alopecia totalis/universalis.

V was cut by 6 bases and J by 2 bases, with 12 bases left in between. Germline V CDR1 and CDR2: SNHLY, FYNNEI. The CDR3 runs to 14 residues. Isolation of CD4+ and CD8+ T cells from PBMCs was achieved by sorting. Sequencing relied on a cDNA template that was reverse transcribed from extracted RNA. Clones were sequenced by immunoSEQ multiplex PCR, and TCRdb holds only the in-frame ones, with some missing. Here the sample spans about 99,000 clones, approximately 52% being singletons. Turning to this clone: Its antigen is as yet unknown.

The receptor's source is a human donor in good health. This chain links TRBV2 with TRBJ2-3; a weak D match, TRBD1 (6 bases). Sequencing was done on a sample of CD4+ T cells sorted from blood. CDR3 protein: CASRGQMTTDTQYF. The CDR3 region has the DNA TGTGCCAGCAGAGGACAGATGACCACAGATACGCAGTATTTT.